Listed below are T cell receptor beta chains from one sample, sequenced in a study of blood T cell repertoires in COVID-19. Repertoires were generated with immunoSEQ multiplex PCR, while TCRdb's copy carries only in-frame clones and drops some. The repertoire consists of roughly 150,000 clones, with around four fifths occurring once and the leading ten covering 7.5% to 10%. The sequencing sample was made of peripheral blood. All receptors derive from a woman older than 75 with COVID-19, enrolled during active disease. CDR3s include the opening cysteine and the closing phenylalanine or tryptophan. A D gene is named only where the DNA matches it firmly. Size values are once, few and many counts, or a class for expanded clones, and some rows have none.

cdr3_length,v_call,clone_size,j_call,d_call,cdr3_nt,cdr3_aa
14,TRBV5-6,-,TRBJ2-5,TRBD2,TGTGCCAGCAGCTTAGCGGGGGTTCAAGAGACCCAGTACTTC,CASSLAGVQETQYF
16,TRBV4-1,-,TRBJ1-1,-,TGCGCCAGCAGCCAAGGACTGGCGGGGTCCGGTACTGAAGCTTTCTTT,CASSQGLAGSGTEAFF
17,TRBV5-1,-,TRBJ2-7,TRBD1,TGCGCCAGCTCCCCCTATCCTCCGGGACAGAGCTCCTACGAGCAGTACTTC,CASSPYPPGQSSYEQYF
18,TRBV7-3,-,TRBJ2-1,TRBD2,TGTGCCAGCAGCTTTGCTGGGCCCGCTATAGCGGGGGGGGATGAGCAGTTCTTC,CASSFAGPAIAGGDEQFF
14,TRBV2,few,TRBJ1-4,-,TGTGCCAGCAGTGAGTCGGGGAGGACTGAAAAACTGTTTTTT,CASSESGRTEKLFF
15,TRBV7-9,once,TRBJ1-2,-,TGTGTCACCTCGTCGGGGGGTTTCGCTCTCTGGGGCTACACCTTC,CVTSSGGFALWGYTF
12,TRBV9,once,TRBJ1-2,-,TGTGCCAGCAGCGCCCTAAACTATGGCTACACCTTC,CASSALNYGYTF
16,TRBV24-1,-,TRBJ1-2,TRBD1,TGTGCCACCAGTGGGGCCATGGACAGGGGAGGGTATGGCTACACCTTC,CATSGAMDRGGYGYTF
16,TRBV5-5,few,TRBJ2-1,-,TGTGCCAGCAGCTTGGACAGGGCGAGCTCCTACAATGAGCAGTTCTTC,CASSLDRASSYNEQFF
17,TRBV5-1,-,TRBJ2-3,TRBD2,TGCGCCAGCTCCTGGACTAGCGGGAGCCTAATCACAGATACGCAGTATTTT,CASSWTSGSLITDTQYF
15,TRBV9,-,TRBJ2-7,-,TGTGCCAGCAGCGTAGGGAGTCGGGAACACTACGAGCAGTACTTC,CASSVGSREHYEQYF
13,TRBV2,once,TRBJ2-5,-,TGTGCCAGCAGTCAGGAAGTGAAAGAGACCCAGTACTTC,CASSQEVKETQYF
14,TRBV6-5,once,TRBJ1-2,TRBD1,TGTGCCAGCGCCGGGGGGACAGGGCACTATGGCTACACCTTC,CASAGGTGHYGYTF
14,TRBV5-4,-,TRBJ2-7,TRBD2,TGTGCCAGCAGCTCCCAGGCGGGAGACTACGAGCAGTACTTC,CASSSQAGDYEQYF
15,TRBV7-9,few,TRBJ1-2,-,TGTGCCAGCAGCTCCGCGGTAGGGGGGGCCTATGGCTACACCTTC,CASSSAVGGAYGYTF
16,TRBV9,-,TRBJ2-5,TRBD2,TGTGCCAGCAGCGTAGGTTCTAGCGGGGGGTCTGGTACCCAGTACTTC,CASSVGSSGGSGTQYF
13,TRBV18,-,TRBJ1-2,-,TGTGCCAGCTCACCGGGCAGGGTAAATGGCTACACCTTC,CASSPGRVNGYTF
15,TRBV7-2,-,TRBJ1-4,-,TGTGCCAGCAGCTCCCGGACAGCCCCTAATGAAAAACTGTTTTTT,CASSSRTAPNEKLFF
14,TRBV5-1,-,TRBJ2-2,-,TGCGCCAGCAGCTTGGACAGTTCCACCGGGGAGCTGTTTTTT,CASSLDSSTGELFF
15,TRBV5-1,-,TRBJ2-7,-,TGCGCCAGCAGCTCAATGACAGGAACCTCCTACGAGCAGTACTTC,CASSSMTGTSYEQYF
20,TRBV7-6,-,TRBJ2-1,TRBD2,TGTGCCAGCAGCCACGGAGGTCGGCAGGGCGCCGGGGGAGGGTACAATGAGCAGTTCTTC,CASSHGGRQGAGGGYNEQFF
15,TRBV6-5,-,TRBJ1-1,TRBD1,TGTGCCAGCAGTCGGGACAGGCCCCTCGACACTGAAGCTTTCTTT,CASSRDRPLDTEAFF
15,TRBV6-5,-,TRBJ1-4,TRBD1,TGTGCCAGCAGTTACGACAGGGCCGAAACGGAAAAACTGTTTTTT,CASSYDRAETEKLFF
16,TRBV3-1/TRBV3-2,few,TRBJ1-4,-,TGTGCCAGCAGCCAGACAGGCAAGGCGGCTAATGAAAAACTGTTTTTT,CASSQTGKAANEKLFF
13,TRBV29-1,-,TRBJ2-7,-,TGCAGCGTTGAATTTGCGGGGCCCTACGAGCAGTACTTC,CSVEFAGPYEQYF
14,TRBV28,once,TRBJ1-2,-,TGTGCCAGCAGCCATGGGTCAGGCTCGAGAGGCTACACCTTC,CASSHGSGSRGYTF
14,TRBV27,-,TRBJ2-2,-,TGTGCCAGCAGACAGGGACGGAACACCGGGGAGCTGTTTTTT,CASRQGRNTGELFF
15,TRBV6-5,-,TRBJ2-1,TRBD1,TGTGCCAGCAGGCCCCCCGGGACAGGGAGGAATGAGCAGTTCTTC,CASRPPGTGRNEQFF
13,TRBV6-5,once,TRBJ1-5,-,TGTGCCAGCAGTTACGGCAGAAATCAGCCCCAGCATTTT,CASSYGRNQPQHF
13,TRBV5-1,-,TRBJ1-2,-,TGCGCCAGCAGCTTGGAGGGCCGGGGGGGCTACACCTTC,CASSLEGRGGYTF
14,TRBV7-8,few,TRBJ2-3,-,TGTGCCAGCAGCTTTGGCTCCAGCACAGATACGCAGTATTTT,CASSFGSSTDTQYF
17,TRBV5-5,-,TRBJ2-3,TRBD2,TGTGCCAGCAGCCGTCGGCCTAGCGGGAGCGGGGGGGATACGCAGTATTTT,CASSRRPSGSGGDTQYF
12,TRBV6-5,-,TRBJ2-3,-,TGTGCCAGCGGGGAGAGTACAGATACGCAGTATTTT,CASGESTDTQYF
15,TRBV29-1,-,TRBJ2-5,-,TGCAGCGTTGAAGATCTTAGCTCTAGTTGGGAGACCCAGTACTTC,CSVEDLSSSWETQYF
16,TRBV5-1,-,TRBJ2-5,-,TGCGCCAGCAGCTTGGGAAACAGGGATAGGGAAGAGACCCAGTACTTC,CASSLGNRDREETQYF
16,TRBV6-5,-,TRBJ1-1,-,TGTGCCAGCAGTTACTCAACCGGACTGGGGGGCACTGAAGCTTTCTTT,CASSYSTGLGGTEAFF
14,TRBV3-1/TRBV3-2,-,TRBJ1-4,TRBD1,TGTGCCAGCAGCTGGGGACAGACTAATGAAAAACTGTTTTTT,CASSWGQTNEKLFF
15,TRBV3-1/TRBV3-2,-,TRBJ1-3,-,TGTGCCAGCAGCCGCTCGGGAACCGCTGGAAACACCATATATTTT,CASSRSGTAGNTIYF
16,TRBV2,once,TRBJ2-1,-,TGTGCCAGCAGTGAGGGCGGGCGGGCGGCGGGCAATGAGCAGTTCTTC,CASSEGGRAAGNEQFF
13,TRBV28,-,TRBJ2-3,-,TGTGCCACCCACCCAGTTAGCACAGATACGCAGTATTTT,CATHPVSTDTQYF
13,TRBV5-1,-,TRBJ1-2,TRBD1,TGCGCCAGCACCCTCGGACAGGACTATGGCTACACCTTC,CASTLGQDYGYTF
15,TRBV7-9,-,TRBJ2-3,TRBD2,TGTGCCAGCAGCTTAGCCAGCGGGGGGGTGGATACGCAGTATTTT,CASSLASGGVDTQYF
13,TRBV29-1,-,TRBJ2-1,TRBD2,TGCAGCGTCTCGCGGGGGACTCGCAATGAGCAGTTCTTC,CSVSRGTRNEQFF
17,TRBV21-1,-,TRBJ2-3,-,TGTGCCAGCAGCACCCAGGACAGGGGATCCCTCACAGATACGCAGTATTTT,CASSTQDRGSLTDTQYF
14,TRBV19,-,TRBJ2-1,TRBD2,TGTGCCAGTAAGTGGACTAGCGCCGACAATGAGCAGTTCTTC,CASKWTSADNEQFF
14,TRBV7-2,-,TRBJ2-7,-,TGTGCCAGCAGCACGCTAGTTAGTTCGTACGAGCAGTACTTC,CASSTLVSSYEQYF
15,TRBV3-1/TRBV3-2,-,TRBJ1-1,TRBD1,TGTGCCAGCAGCCCAGGGACAGGCATGAACACTGAAGCTTTCTTT,CASSPGTGMNTEAFF
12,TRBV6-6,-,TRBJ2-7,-,TGTGCCAGCAGTTCGACAGACTACGAGCAGTACTTC,CASSSTDYEQYF
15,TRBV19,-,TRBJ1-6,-,TGTGCCAGTAGCCTTTCACGGACAGTTAATTCACCCCTCCACTTT,CASSLSRTVNSPLHF
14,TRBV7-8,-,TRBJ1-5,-,TGTGCCAGCAGCTTAATGGCAGACTATCAGCCCCAGCATTTT,CASSLMADYQPQHF
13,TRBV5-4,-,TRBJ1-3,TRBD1,TGTGCCAGCAGCTCGGGACAGGGGAACACCATATATTTT,CASSSGQGNTIYF
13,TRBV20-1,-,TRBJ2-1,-,TGCAGTGCTAGTACTAGACTATACAATGAGCAGTTCTTC,CSASTRLYNEQFF
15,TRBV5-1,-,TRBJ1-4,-,TGCGCCAGCAGCTTGAGTGCGGGGCGCGGTGAAAAACTGTTTTTT,CASSLSAGRGEKLFF
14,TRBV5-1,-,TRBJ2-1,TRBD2,TGCGCCAGCAGTCGGCGGGGGGCGCGAAATGAGCAGTTCTTC,CASSRRGARNEQFF